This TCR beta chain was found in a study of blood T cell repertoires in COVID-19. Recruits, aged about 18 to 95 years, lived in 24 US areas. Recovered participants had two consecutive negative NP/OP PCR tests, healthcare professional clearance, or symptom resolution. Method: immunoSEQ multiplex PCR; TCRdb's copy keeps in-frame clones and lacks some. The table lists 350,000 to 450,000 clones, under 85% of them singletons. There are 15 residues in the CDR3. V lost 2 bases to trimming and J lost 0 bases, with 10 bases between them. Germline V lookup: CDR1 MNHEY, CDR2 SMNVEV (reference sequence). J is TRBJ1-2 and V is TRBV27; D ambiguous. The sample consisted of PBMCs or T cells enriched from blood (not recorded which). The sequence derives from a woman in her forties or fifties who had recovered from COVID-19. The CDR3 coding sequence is TGTGCCAGCAGTTTACTTTGGGGAGCTAACTATGGCTACACCTTC. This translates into CASSLLWGANYGYTF.